This T cell receptor beta chain was identified in a study of vaccination and CD4 T cells after COVID-19. As for the study in general: Cells received overlapping spike peptides from SARS-CoV-2, HCoV-NL63, HCoV-OC43 and HCoV-229E as stimulation.

In the case of this clonotype: Its target is not known.

V was shortened by 6 bases and J by 7 bases, with 21 bases between the two germline ends. The V gene's germline CDR1 is DFQATT and CDR2 SNEGSKA (reference sequence). This CDR3 spans 14 amino acids. The study sequenced cultured CD4+ T cell DNA using the Oncomine TCR Beta short-read assay. TCRdb fed the PCR reads into MiXCR, producing one record per CDR3 protein. The sample has 14,000 to 15,000 distinct CDR3 sequences; less than 75% are singletons. Treatment: 10-day PBMC culture with coronavirus spike peptide pools or control peptides (ViraFEST assay). Peptide pool stimulation in ViraFEST expanded antigen-specific T cells, whose TCRs were then sequenced.

The sequence came from a human donor who had recovered from COVID-19. V is TRBV20-1 and J is TRBJ1-2; perhaps TRBD1 as D (6 bases). The specimen sequenced was CD4+ T cells from blood, cultured in vitro. CDR3 residues: CSAYDRTELRGYTF. The CDR3 region has the DNA TGCAGTGCCTACGATCGGACAGAACTTCGTGGCTACACCTTC.